The 27 T cell receptor beta chains given below trace back to one sample, sequenced in a study of cytomegalovirus exposure and HLA in healthy donors. The study ran its PCR with 60 Vbeta and 13 Jbeta primers. Clones were sequenced by immunoSEQ multiplex PCR, and TCRdb holds only the in-frame ones, with some missing. The repertoire consists of some 150,000 clones, with approximately 87% occurring once and the leading ten covering 4.5% to 6.5%. The material sequenced was PBMCs. The receptors originated from a woman in her thirties in good health and CMV-seronegative.

The CDR3 here is CASSERGGGNEKLFF. DNA for the CDR3: TGTGCCAGCAGTGAGAGGGGGGGCGGGAATGAAAAACTGTTTTTT. The rearrangement links TRBV6-1 to TRBJ1-4; tentatively, D is TRBD1 (6 bases). This CDR3 contains 15 residues. Trimming shortened V by 3 bases and J by 5 bases, and 13 bases separated the two germline ends. In germline, CDR1 is MNHNS, CDR2 SASEGT.

The chain has TRBV9 and TRBJ2-7; tentatively, D is TRBD2 (6 bases). From germline, CDR1 is SGDLS and CDR2 YYNGEE. V was pared by 4 bases and J by 0 bases, with 17 bases between. This CDR3 region has 16 residues. CDR3 residues: CASSTCKGLRSYEQYF. The DNA for the CDR3 is TGTGCCAGCAGCACCTGCAAGGGACTCCGCTCCTACGAGCAGTACTTC.

This clone was recorded only once. The V and J genes are TRBV27 and TRBJ2-1, with D possibly being TRBD1 (6 bases). Germline V gives CDR1 MNHEY, CDR2 SMNVEV (reference sequence). Trimming stripped 5 bases from V and 3 bases from J, with 14 bases between. The CDR3 sequence is 15 residues long. CDR3 residues: CASSITGNHYNEQFF. DNA of the CDR3: TGTGCCAGCAGTATTACAGGGAACCACTACAATGAGCAGTTCTTC.

This chain joins TRBV7-2 and TRBJ1-2; 8 bases fit TRBD1. There are 16 residues in the CDR3. V lost 2 bases and J lost 5; bases outside the gene matches: 10. Germline CDR1 and CDR2: SGHTA and FQGNSA. CDR3 nucleotides: TGTGCCAGCAGCTTAAGGGGGGGGACAGGCGATTATGGCTACACCTTC. Amino acids: CASSLRGGTGDYGYTF.

There are a few counts of this clone. This chain uses TRBV7-9 with TRBJ2-7; TRBD1 might be the D (5 bases). Germline V CDR1 and CDR2: SEHNR, FQNEAQ (reference sequence). V dropped 4 bases and J dropped 5 bases, with 18 bases sitting between them. The CDR3 has 15 residues. The CDR3 DNA reads as TGTGCCAGCAGCTCAACACAGGTCTCCTTAAACGAGCAGTACTTC. Its translation: CASSSTQVSLNEQYF.

The rearrangement links TRBV28 to TRBJ2-3; TRBD2 agrees at 9 bases. The V and J ends lost 4 bases and 0 bases, in that order; junction bases with no gene match: 11. The CDR3 has 18 amino acids. CDR1 and CDR2 (germline): MDHEN, SYDVKM. The CDR3 loop is CASSWRLAAETSTDTQYF. The CDR3 DNA is TGTGCCAGCAGTTGGCGACTAGCGGCGGAAACTAGCACAGATACGCAGTATTTT.

The chain employs TRBV14 and TRBJ2-5, with 7 positions matching TRBD1. Germline CDR1 and CDR2: SGHDN and FVKESK. The ends lost 3 bases at V and 5 bases at J; junction bases unmatched: 9. This CDR3 spans 15 amino acids. CDR3 nucleotides: TGTGCCAGCAGCCATTACACTGGACAGGTGGAGACCCAGTACTTC. It encodes CASSHYTGQVETQYF.

This clone was detected only once. The V gene is TRBV11-2, the J gene TRBJ1-1; 8 bases are shared with TRBD1. CDR1 SGHAT and CDR2 FQNNGV come from the germline V gene. V lost 5 bases, J lost 11 bases, and 10 bases stayed unmatched. This CDR3 contains 13 residues. CDR3 amino acids: CASSQISYRGAFF. The CDR3 bases are TGTGCCAGCAGCCAAATCAGCTACAGGGGGGCTTTCTTT.

The V gene is TRBV2, the J gene TRBJ2-2; 10 bases agree with TRBD2. The CDR3 is made up of 18 amino acids. Trimming at V came to 8 bases and at J to 0 bases, leaving 12 bases not matched to a gene. In germline, CDR1 is SNHLY, CDR2 FYNNEI. The CDR3 loop reads CASGNPKSGGANTGELFF. The CDR3 DNA sequence: TGTGCCAGCGGCAACCCGAAGAGCGGGGGGGCGAACACCGGGGAGCTGTTTTTT.

The V and J genes are TRBV7-2 and TRBJ1-1, with D perhaps matching TRBD1 (5 bases). Trimming stripped 4 bases from V and 0 bases from J, with 12 bases between. From germline, CDR1 is SGHTA and CDR2 FQGNSA. This CDR3 is built from 15 residues. The CDR3 sequence: CASSSQGDLNTEAFF. In nucleotides, the CDR3 is TGTGCCAGCAGCTCGCAGGGTGACTTGAACACTGAAGCTTTCTTT.

This sequence joins TRBV5-6 and TRBJ2-5; a possible D gene is TRBD2 (5 bases). The V gene lost 4 bases and the J gene lost 7 bases, with 20 bases spanning the gap. This CDR3 spans 15 amino acids. Germline loops: CDR1 SGHDT, CDR2 YYEEEE. In DNA form, the CDR3 reads TGTGCCAGCAGCCTAGGGAGTTTCGGTTCTCGGACCCAGTACTTC. Translated: CASSLGSFGSRTQYF. Drawing the rest from reference TRBV5-6 and TRBJ2-5, the complete variable domain is DAGVTQSPTHLIKTRGQQVTLRCSPKSGHDTVSWYQQALGQGPQFIFQYYEEEERQRGNFPDRFSGHQFPNYSSELNVNALLLGDSALYLCASSLGSFGSRTQYFGPGTRLLVL.

This clone showed up just once. The chain combines TRBV27 with TRBJ1-5; TRBD1 matches at 9 bases. The CDR3 has 15 amino acids. Unmatched junction bases numbered 4, after V lost 6 bases and J lost 1 base. Germline CDR1 MNHEY, CDR2 SMNVEV (reference sequence). CDR3 residues: CASRSGQGSNQPQHF. Here the CDR3 DNA reads TGTGCCAGCAGATCCGGACAGGGGAGCAATCAGCCCCAGCATTTT.

The rearrangement joins TRBV19 to TRBJ1-2; D remains ambiguous. The CDR3 spans 15 residues. Trimming took 1 base from V and 2 from J, leaving 11 bases between them. The germline CDR1 and CDR2 sequences are LNHDA and SQIVND (reference sequence). The CDR3 region has the DNA TGTGCCAGTAGTATAGCAGGCTCCAGGAACTATGGCTACACCTTC. Protein sequence: CASSIAGSRNYGYTF.

This clone was observed once. One end of the junction fails to match germline, which may point to a read error. The chain is built from TRBV7-9 and TRBJ1-3; D remains unclear. The CDR3 loop spans 18 amino acids. The germline V gene encodes CDR1 SEHNR and CDR2 FQNEAQ (reference sequence). CDR3 region: CSSSLVARGTSSGNTIYF. In nucleotides, the CDR3 is TGTTCCAGCAGCTTAGTGGCCCGGGGAACCAGCTCTGGAAACACCATATATTTT.

The chain recombines TRBV6-1 with TRBJ2-3, with D perhaps TRBD1 (6 bases). V gave up 6 bases and J gave up 2 bases, with 12 bases separating them. Germline V gene lookup returns CDR1 MNHNS and CDR2 SASEGT. The CDR3 loop spans 14 amino acids. CDR3 protein: CASSRTAYTDTQYF. CDR3 DNA: TGTGCCAGCAGCCGGACAGCTTACACAGATACGCAGTATTTT.

The rearrangement joins TRBV7-2 to TRBJ2-7; TRBD2 agrees at 10 bases. CDR1 and CDR2 from the germline V gene are SGHTA and FQGNSA. V shed 3 bases and J 7 bases; nucleotides not matched to a gene: 12. The CDR3 contains 16 residues. The CDR3, as DNA: TGTGCCAGCAGCTTCGGACGAGCGGGGGGGCCCCAAGAGCAGTACTTC. It codes for CASSFGRAGGPQEQYF.

The chain carries TRBV5-1 and TRBJ2-3, with 13 nucleotides matching TRBD2. The germline V gene encodes CDR1 SGHRS and CDR2 YFSETQ. CDR3 length equals 16 residues. After removal of 2 bases from V and 5 bases from J, the junction contained 5 bases not matched to a gene. The CDR3 reads CASSFRLAGGVDTQYF. In DNA, the CDR3 is TGCGCCAGCAGCTTCCGACTAGCGGGAGGTGTAGATACGCAGTATTTT. Supplemented by reference TRBV5-1 and TRBJ2-3, the full variable domain reads KAGVTQTPRYLIKTRGQQVTLSCSPISGHRSVSWYQQTPGQGLQFLFEYFSETQRNKGNFPGRFSGRQFSNSRSEMNVSTLELGDSALYLCASSFRLAGGVDTQYFGPGTRLTVL.

This clone has a handful of counts. This chain links TRBV7-2 with TRBJ2-2, with TRBD1 matching 9 bases. Germline assignment: CDR1 SGHTA and CDR2 FQGNSA. V gave up 5 bases and J gave up 6 bases; unmatched junction bases: 4. The CDR3 is made up of 14 amino acids. The CDR3: CASSRDRESGELFF. DNA of the CDR3: TGTGCCAGCAGCAGGGACAGGGAATCCGGGGAGCTGTTTTTT.

This clone has only one observation. This sequence joins TRBV7-9 and TRBJ2-1; TRBD2 aligns across 13 bases. CDR3 length: 16 amino acids. The V gene's germline CDR1 is SEHNR and CDR2 FQNEAQ (reference sequence). Trimming at V came to 4 bases and at J to 8 bases, leaving 8 bases not matched to a gene. In DNA form, the CDR3 reads TGTGCCAGCAGCTCTTGGACTAGCGGGAGATCAGATGAGCAGTTCTTC. Its translation: CASSSWTSGRSDEQFF.

This clone was detected a few times. This same CDR3 is encoded by further DNA sequences in the sample. The CDR3 DNA follows: TGCGCCAGCAGCTTTACAGGGAACACTGAAGCTTTCTTT. Its translation: CASSFTGNTEAFF. The chain is built from TRBV5-1 and TRBJ1-1; TRBD1 is a possible D gene (5 bases). Trimming took off 2 bases at V and 1 base at J, with 6 bases between the two ends. Germline lookup yields CDR1 SGHRS and CDR2 YFSETQ. This CDR3 is 13 amino acids long.

This chain connects TRBV29-1 to TRBJ2-7, with D possibly TRBD1 on 5 matching bases. Trimming cost V 4 bases and J 0 bases, with 10 bases left between them. There are 13 residues in the CDR3. CDR1 is SQVTM and CDR2 is ANQGSEA in the germline V gene. The CDR3 loop reads CSVGTPNSYEQYF. CDR3 DNA: TGCAGCGTTGGGACACCGAACTCCTACGAGCAGTACTTC.

In nucleotides, the CDR3 is TGTGCCAGTAGTACGACGGGAAGGGGCTACACCTTC. This translates into CASSTTGRGYTF. V is TRBV19 and J is TRBJ1-2; no firm D call. The CDR3 loop spans 12 amino acids. Trimming cost V 4 bases and J 8 bases, with 11 bases left between them. Looked up from germline, CDR1 is LNHDA and CDR2 is SQIVND (reference sequence).

The V gene is TRBV5-4, the J gene TRBJ2-2; D not resolved. The CDR3 is 12 amino acids. Germline-derived CDR1 and CDR2 are SGHNT and YYREEE (reference sequence). V was shortened by 3 bases and J by 5 bases, with 5 bases between the two germline ends. The CDR3 reads CASSSTTGELFF. The CDR3 DNA sequence: TGTGCCAGCAGCTCGACTACCGGGGAGCTGTTTTTT.

The chain carries TRBV11-1 and TRBJ1-1, with TRBD1 matching 7 bases. V lost 8 bases, J lost 3 bases, and 15 bases stayed unmatched. This CDR3 spans 16 amino acids. The germline gives CDR1 SGHAT, CDR2 FQDESV (reference sequence). The CDR3 DNA follows: TGTGCCAGCTCCCCTAGACGTGGCAGGGGGTACACTGAAGCTTTCTTT. This translates into CASSPRRGRGYTEAFF.

This chain joins TRBV5-1 and TRBJ1-3; weak D call: TRBD1 (5 bases). CDR3 length: 15 residues. The V gene lost 1 base and the J gene lost 2 bases, with 10 bases spanning the gap. In germline, CDR1 is SGHRS, CDR2 YFSETQ. The CDR3 reads CASSLPGGTGNTIYF. The CDR3 DNA reads as TGCGCCAGCAGCTTGCCGGGGGGAACTGGAAACACCATATATTTT.

The chain has TRBV7-2 and TRBJ1-6, with D perhaps matching TRBD1 (5 bases). Germline CDR1 and CDR2: SGHTA and FQGNSA. CDR3 length equals 15 residues. The V gene lost 4 bases and the J gene lost 7 bases, with 14 bases spanning the gap. This chain's CDR3 is CASSWVGGWNSPLHF. The CDR3 bases are TGTGCCAGCAGCTGGGTCGGGGGGTGGAATTCACCCCTCCACTTT.

V is TRBV5-1 and J is TRBJ2-7; the D gene is possibly TRBD2 (6 bases). The CDR3 totals 16 residues. Germline CDR1 and CDR2: SGHRS and YFSETQ. The germline V and J ends were trimmed by 0 bases and 5 bases, with 18 bases remaining between them. The DNA for the CDR3 is TGCGCCAGCAGCTTGGGGGTCGGGGGAAGACTAAACGAGCAGTACTTC. Protein product: CASSLGVGGRLNEQYF.